Shown below are 18 T cell receptor beta chains from a single sample sequenced in a study of regulatory T cells in long-lasting Graves disease. Time point in this sample: newly diagnosed GD, antithyroid drugs for less than 3 months. RNA isolated from PBMCs was used to make the TCR library. Arm-PCR of CDR3 regions with iRepertoire HTBI primers generated TCR beta libraries. TCRdb independently ran MiXCR on the multiplex PCR reads; one entry per CDR3 protein. Of some 560,000 distinct CDR3 sequences in the sample, about 16% were seen once. These same records also appear under a second study, on T cells in Graves' hyperthyroidism and ophthalmopathy.

This material consisted of peripheral blood mononuclear cells (PBMCs), taken at new diagnosis, from a patient treated with antithyroid drugs. These receptors were obtained from a woman aged 35-65 years with Graves disease.

The V call is TRBV2, the J call TRBJ2-2, with TRBD2 matching over 15 bases. With 8 bases clipped from V and 6 bases from J, the junction kept 7 bases outside the gene matches. The CDR3 sequence is 16 residues long. Per the germline V gene, CDR1 is SNHLY and CDR2 is FYNNEI. Here the CDR3 reads CASAGLAGGGAGELFF. The DNA of the CDR3 is TGTGCCAGCGCGGGACTAGCGGGGGGCGGGGCCGGGGAGCTGTTTTTT.

There are many counts of this clonotype. The rearrangement uses TRBV7-9 and TRBJ1-1; the D is unclear. CDR3 length equals 12 residues. Germline lookup yields CDR1 SEHNR and CDR2 FQNEAQ (reference sequence). The V end lost 4 bases, the J end lost 9 bases, and 12 bases lay between the germline ends. CDR3: CASSSVGRKAFF. CDR3 in DNA: TGTGCCAGCAGCTCCGTCGGGCGGAAAGCTTTCTTT.

The V call is TRBV12-3 or TRBV12-4, the J call TRBJ2-7; 7 bases are a match to TRBD2. Trimming took 8 bases from V and 0 from J; bases not matched to a gene: 7. This CDR3 spans 14 amino acids. Here the CDR3 reads CASCRAGVSYEQYF. CDR3 nucleotide sequence: TGTGCCAGCTGCCGGGCGGGGGTCTCCTACGAGCAGTACTTC.

The V and J genes are TRBV6-2 or TRBV6-3 and TRBJ2-3, with D hard to call. This CDR3 is built from 16 residues. Deletions cut 9 bases from V and 0 bases from J, with 19 bases between. Germline CDR1 and CDR2: MNHEY and SVGEGT. CDR3 coding DNA: TGTGCCAGTCCCTCTTACCGGCCGATGAGCACAGATACGCAGTATTTT. Protein sequence: CASPSYRPMSTDTQYF.

This clonotype was recorded many times. This rearrangement joins TRBV7-2 to TRBJ2-5, with 10 positions matching TRBD2. CDR3 length: 15 residues. Germline V gives CDR1 SGHTA, CDR2 FQGNSA. Trimming took 0 bases from V and 5 from J; bases not matched to a gene: 3. CDR3 protein: CASSLALAGEETQYF. CDR3 nucleotides: TGTGCCAGCAGCTTAGCTCTAGCGGGGGAGGAGACCCAGTACTTC.

This rearrangement joins TRBV18 to TRBJ1-6, with unresolved D. This CDR3 has 18 amino acids. Trimming pared 0 bases from V and 8 bases from J, leaving 20 bases between. CDR1 and CDR2 (germline): KGHSH, LQKENI. The CDR3 here is CASSPPGRNGWGDSPLHF. In DNA form, the CDR3 reads TGTGCCAGCTCACCACCGGGCCGAAATGGATGGGGAGATTCACCCCTCCACTTT.

In this sample, this clonotype turned up many times. V usage is TRBV6-1 and J usage is TRBJ1-1; the D is unclear. The CDR3 is 16 residues long. V was pared by 8 bases and J by 3 bases, with 22 bases between. Looked up from germline, CDR1 is MNHNS and CDR2 is SASEGT. CDR3 residues: CASWAGLASGDTEAFF. The DNA for the CDR3 is TGTGCCAGCTGGGCAGGCCTGGCTAGTGGGGACACTGAAGCTTTCTTT.

This clonotype was detected ten times or more. The J gene is TRBJ2-5, the V gene TRBV20-1; D may be TRBD1 (6 bases). This CDR3 spans 15 amino acids. Germline V CDR1 and CDR2: DFQATT, SNEGSKA (reference sequence). Trimming cost V 6 bases and J 5 bases, with 22 bases left between them. CDR3 DNA: TGCAGTGCCCCTCCGCCCCAGGGGAAGGGGGAGACCCAGTACTTC. Its protein is CSAPPPQGKGETQYF.

This clonotype was seen repeatedly, ten times or more. This chain connects TRBV15 to TRBJ2-7, with TRBD1 as a possible D gene (5 bases). Germline V gives CDR1 LNHNV, CDR2 YYDKDF (reference sequence). Trimming stripped 0 bases from V and 0 bases from J, with 9 bases between. CDR3 length: 15 amino acids. The CDR3 sequence is CATSRDRGSSYEQYF. CDR3 nucleotides: TGTGCCACCAGCAGAGATAGGGGAAGCTCCTACGAGCAGTACTTC.

About this clonotype itself: Compared with germline, one end of the junction differs, possibly owing to a read error. V and J are TRBV11-2 and TRBJ1-1; D not resolved. The CDR3 is 12 residues long. Germline V gene lookup returns CDR1 SGHAT and CDR2 FQNNGV. Written as DNA, the CDR3 is TGCGCCAGCAGGTCCGGGGACACTGAAGCTTTCTTT. Translation: CASRSGDTEAFF.

Turning to this clonotype: The conserved phenylalanine or tryptophan is not found at the CDR3 terminus, so this likely reflects a read error. CDR3 DNA sequence: TGTGCCAGCAGTCCACCTTCGGAAGGGGAAAGGAAACTGTTTTCT. It yields the protein CASSPPSEGERKLFS. The chain links TRBV14 to TRBJ1-4, with a tentative D call TRBD1 (5 bases). The CDR3 has 15 amino acids. V lost 6 bases, J lost 11 bases, and 22 bases lay in between. Germline V gene lookup returns CDR1 SGHDN and CDR2 FVKESK.

The table lists this clonotype with a few counts. The chain couples TRBV7-2 to TRBJ2-3, with a weak D call TRBD2 (5 bases). V lost 7 bases and J lost 6, with 11 bases in between. CDR1 and CDR2 from the germline V gene are SGHTA and FQGNSA. This CDR3 is 12 amino acids long. DNA of the CDR3: TGTGCCAGCACCCCCTGGAGGGATACGCAGTATTTT. Its translation is CASTPWRDTQYF.

Many counts were recorded for this clonotype. This chain connects TRBV6-2 or TRBV6-3 to TRBJ2-5, with 7 bases fitting TRBD1. CDR1 and CDR2 (germline): MNHEY, SVGEGT. Trimming at V came to 5 bases and at J to 5 bases, leaving 5 bases not matched to a gene. CDR3 length: 13 residues. CDR3 region: CASSEQGSETQYF. The CDR3 coding sequence is TGTGCCAGCAGTGAACAGGGGTCGGAGACCCAGTACTTC.

At least ten counts were recorded for this clonotype. The chain links TRBV7-2 to TRBJ2-5, with a possible D match to TRBD2 (6 bases). Germline V CDR1 and CDR2: SGHTA, FQGNSA. This CDR3 spans 15 amino acids. V was trimmed by 0 bases and J by 3 bases, leaving 11 bases between them. The CDR3 DNA follows: TGTGCCAGCAGCTTAGCGGGGACTGGGGAAGAGACCCAGTACTTC. Its protein product is CASSLAGTGEETQYF. Complete variable domain (other parts from reference TRBV7-2 and TRBJ2-5): GAGVSQSPSNKVTEKGKDVELRCDPISGHTALYWYRQSLGQGLEFLIYFQGNSAPDKSGLPSDRFSAERTGGSVSTLTIQRTQQEDSAVYLCASSLAGTGEETQYFGPGTRLLVL.

Regarding this clonotype: A single base separates this from a much larger clone, so it may be a read error. For the CDR3, the DNA is TGTGCCAGCCTCCTGGTGGGGGAGACCCAGTTCTTC. This encodes CASLLVGETQFF. The chain combines TRBV11-2 with TRBJ2-1; D may correspond to TRBD1 or TRBD2 (5 bases each). Trimming left V 8 bases short and J 13 bases short, with 18 bases between. The CDR3 has 12 residues. CDR1 is SGHAT, CDR2 FQNNGV, per germline.

This clonotype was counted ten times or more. The chain recombines TRBV18 with TRBJ2-5; perhaps TRBD2 as D (5 bases). Trimming stripped 0 bases from V and 3 bases from J, with 5 bases between. The CDR3 spans 13 residues. Germline V lookup: CDR1 KGHSH, CDR2 LQKENI. DNA of the CDR3: TGTGCCAGCTCACCACCCGGGGAAGAGACCCAGTACTTC. This translates into CASSPPGEETQYF.

V gene TRBV25-1 combines with J gene TRBJ2-5; D uncertain. With 7 bases removed from V and 4 bases from J, the gap between germline ends came to 13 bases. CDR1 is MGHDK, CDR2 SYGVNS, per germline. This CDR3 has 13 residues. CDR3 nucleotides: TGTGCCAGCACAGAACATCTGAGAGAGACCCAGTACTTC. Its protein product is CASTEHLRETQYF.

The sample holds a few counts of this clonotype. The chain combines TRBV7-9 with TRBJ2-6; D uncertain. The germline V gene has CDR1 SEHNR and CDR2 FQNEAQ (reference sequence). CDR3 length: 15 amino acids. V lost 5 bases and J lost 2, with 10 bases in between. CDR3 protein: CASSPFRTGANVLTF. Here the CDR3 DNA reads TGTGCCAGCAGCCCGTTCAGGACTGGGGCCAACGTCCTGACTTTC.